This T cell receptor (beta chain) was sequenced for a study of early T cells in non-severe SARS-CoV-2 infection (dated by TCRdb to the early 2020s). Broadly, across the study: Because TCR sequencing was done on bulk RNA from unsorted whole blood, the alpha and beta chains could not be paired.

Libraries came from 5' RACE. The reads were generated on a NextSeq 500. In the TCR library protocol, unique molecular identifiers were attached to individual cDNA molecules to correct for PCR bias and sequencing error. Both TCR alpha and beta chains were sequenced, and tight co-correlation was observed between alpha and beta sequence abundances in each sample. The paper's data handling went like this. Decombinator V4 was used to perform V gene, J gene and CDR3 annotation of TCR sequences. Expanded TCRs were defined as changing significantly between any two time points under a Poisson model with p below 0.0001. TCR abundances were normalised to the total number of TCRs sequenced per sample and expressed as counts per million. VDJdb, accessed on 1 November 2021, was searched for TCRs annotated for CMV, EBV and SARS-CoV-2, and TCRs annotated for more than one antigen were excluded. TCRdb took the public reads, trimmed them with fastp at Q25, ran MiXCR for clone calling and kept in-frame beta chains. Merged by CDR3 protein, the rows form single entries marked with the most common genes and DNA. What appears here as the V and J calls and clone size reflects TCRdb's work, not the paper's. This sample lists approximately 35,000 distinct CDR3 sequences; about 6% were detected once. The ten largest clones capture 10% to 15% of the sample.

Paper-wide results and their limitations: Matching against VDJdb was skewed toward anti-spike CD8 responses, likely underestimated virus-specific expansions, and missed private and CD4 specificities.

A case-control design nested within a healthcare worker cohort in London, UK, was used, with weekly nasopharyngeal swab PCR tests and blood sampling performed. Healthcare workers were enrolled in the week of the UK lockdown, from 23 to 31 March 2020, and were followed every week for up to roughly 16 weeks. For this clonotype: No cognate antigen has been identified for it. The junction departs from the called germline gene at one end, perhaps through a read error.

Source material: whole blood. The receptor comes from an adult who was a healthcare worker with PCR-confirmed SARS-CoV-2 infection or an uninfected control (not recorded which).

In nucleotides, the sequence is TGTGCCGGCAGCCAAGATTGGGCCTCCTCTGGAAACACCATATATTTT. Its protein is CAGSQDWASSGNTIYF. The chain links TRBV3-1 with TRBJ1-3; the D gene cannot be named for sure. Looking up the germline V gene (reference sequence) yields CDR1 LGHDT and CDR2 YNNKEL. The CDR3 sequence holds 16 residues, the cysteine and phenylalanine included. The retained sequence is limited to the CDR3, 48 bases, with the frame set at the first base.